This T cell receptor (beta chain) was captured in a study of cytomegalovirus exposure and HLA in healthy donors. With 60 Vbeta and 13 Jbeta primers, the PCR was carried out. Original data processing: Later, an analysis found about 80 million unique TCR beta chains, and roughly 9.9 million of these were shared. Using immunoSEQ multiplex PCR, the repertoire was profiled, and TCRdb retains in-frame clones only, with some absent. V, J and clone size were drawn from that table, and D and trimming were deduced from the DNA. The sample lists roughly 100,000 clones, 65% to 90% occurring once. A single count supports this clone. Germline V lookup: CDR1 LGHNA, CDR2 YNFKEQ. Trimming took 3 bases from V and 5 from J, leaving 10 bases between them. CDR3 length: 13 amino acids.

The sequencing input was PBMCs. The origin of this receptor is a man younger than 45 in good health and CMV-seropositive. The J gene is TRBJ2-5, the V gene TRBV4-2; D is perhaps TRBD2 (6 bases). The CDR3 region is CASSQVRGETQYF. CDR3 sequence (DNA): TGTGCCAGCAGCCAGGTTCGGGGGGAGACCCAGTACTTC.